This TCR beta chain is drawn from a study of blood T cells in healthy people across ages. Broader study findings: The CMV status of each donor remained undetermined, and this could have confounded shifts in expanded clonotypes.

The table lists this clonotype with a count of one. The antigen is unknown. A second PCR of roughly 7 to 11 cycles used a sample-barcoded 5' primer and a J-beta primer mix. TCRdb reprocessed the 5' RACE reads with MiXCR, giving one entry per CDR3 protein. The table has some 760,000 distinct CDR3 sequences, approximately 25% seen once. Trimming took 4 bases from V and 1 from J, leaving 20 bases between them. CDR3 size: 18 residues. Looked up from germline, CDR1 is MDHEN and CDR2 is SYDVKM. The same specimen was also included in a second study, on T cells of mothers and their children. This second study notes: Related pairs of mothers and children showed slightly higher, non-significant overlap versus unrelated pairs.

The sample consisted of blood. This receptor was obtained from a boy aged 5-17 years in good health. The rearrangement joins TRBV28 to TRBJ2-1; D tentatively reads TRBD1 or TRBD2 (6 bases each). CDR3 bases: TGTGCCAGCAGTTGGGGGGTTACAGGGAAATTGTCCTACAATGAGCAGTTCTTC. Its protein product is CASSWGVTGKLSYNEQFF.